This T cell receptor (beta chain) was sequenced for a study of T cells in Graves' hyperthyroidism and ophthalmopathy. About the study: The blood sample was taken at first diagnosis, before treatment began. General study results and limits: Ophthalmopathy was model-predicted a median roughly six months pre-onset.

Amplification yielded TCR beta CDR3 regions, with RNA transcripts as the source. The primer set for the first-round RT-PCR of the TCR CDR3 was HTBI. Using its own MiXCR run on the multiplex PCR reads, TCRdb lists one record per CDR3 protein. The sample carries hundreds of thousands of distinct CDR3 sequences, around 15% recorded once. Germline CDR1 is SGHDN and CDR2 is FVKESK. V lost 2 bases to trimming and J lost 1 base; unmatched junction nucleotides: 10. The CDR3 loop spans 17 amino acids. The authors obtained PBMCs from roughly 9.7 ml of fresh peripheral blood. In its sample, this clonotype was seen a few times. The target antigen is unknown.

The material sequenced was blood. The rearrangement uses TRBV14 and TRBJ1-1; 7 bases match TRBD1. The receptor was isolated from a woman between 18 and 29 years old with Graves' hyperthyroidism. DNA for the CDR3: TGTGCCAGCAGCCAATTCGCGAACAGGGGACCGAACACTGAAGCTTTCTTT. This gives the protein CASSQFANRGPNTEAFF.